This TCR beta chain was found in a study of T cells expressing NK-cell markers. Study-level information: It was sorted CD3+CD56-NKG2C+, CD3+CD56+NKG2C- and CD3+CD56+NKG2C+ T cells that provided the TCR beta repertoires.

General study results and limits: The dominant NKG2C+ clonotypes represented 1.0-7.0% of CD8+ T cells in more than five donors. Once again these clonotypes came out on top in the CD3+CD56-NKG2C+ fraction of several donors.

About this clonotype itself: Its antigen is unidentified.

CDR3 length: 16 amino acids. TCRdb reprocessed the 5' RACE reads, with one entry per CDR3 protein and no DNA. The table for this sample gives about 260,000 distinct CDR3 sequences. The specimen was blood T cells: a sorted CD56 or NKG2C T cell subset, CD4+ or CD8+ T cells, or bulk PBMC T cells (not recorded which). The chain uses TRBV12-3 or TRBV12-4 and TRBJ2-3; the D call from TCRdb, TRBD1, cannot be confirmed without DNA. This clonotype originated in a man between 18 and 29 years old in good health. CDR3 protein: CASSSHRYPFLDTQYF.